This T cell receptor beta chain was observed in a study of shared clonotypes between healthy human individuals. The naive CD8 subset, CD45RO-negative cells positively selected for CCR7, excluded terminally differentiated effector memory CD45RA+ cells. The method was immunoSEQ multiplex PCR; TCRdb's version includes in-frame clones alone and lacks a portion of them. The sample has 1.5 million to 2.5 million clones; roughly 94% are singletons. With respect to this clone: Its specificity is not known.

Study results and caveats: Sharing across four donors was seen in approximately 5.2% of naive CD4 clonotypes. In having few donors, the study represented limited genetic and exposure-history diversity. A generally larger estimated richness was seen in naive subsets than in memory subsets.

This receptor was taken from a man aged 18 to 35 in good health. The sequenced sample was naive CD8+ T cells sorted from blood.

The CDR3 nucleotides are TGTGCCAGCAGCTTGGCAGGGTGGAACGGGGAGCTGTTTTTT. As protein: CASSLAGWNGELFF. This chain joins TRBV5-6 and TRBJ2-2, with a tentative D call TRBD1 (5 bases). The CDR3 has 14 amino acids. V lost 0 bases to trimming and J lost 7 bases, with 10 bases between them. The germline V gene encodes CDR1 SGHDT and CDR2 YYEEEE.